This TCR beta chain was captured by sequencing in a study of neurological immune-mediated disorders (dated by TCRdb to 2018 to 2020). Study-wide context: The study compared peripheral blood TCR-beta repertoires of HTLV-I-associated myelopathy (HAM/TSP) patients, multiple sclerosis patients and healthy controls using UMI-based sequencing. Longitudinal samples, technical triplicates and paired sorted CD4+ and CD8+ T-cell subsets, alongside PBMC samples, were included among the roughly 100 TCR-beta libraries. The cohort included approximately 68 subjects: roughly 15 with HAM/TSP, about 35 with multiple sclerosis, and around 20 healthy controls.

cDNA was synthesized by template-switch 5'RACE using a primer with a 10-nucleotide random unique molecular identifier that tagged each TCR transcript. Every sequencing run covered 15-18 subjects and yielded more than 160 million TCR-beta sequences. The RNeasy kit was used to extract total RNA. Using the KAPA Real-time Library Amplification kit, TCR-beta VDJ regions were amplified with primers for the TCR constant region and the 5'RACE anchor. Sample indexes and Illumina adaptors were added in a first PCR, after which library yield was increased in a second PCR. After Ampure bead purification, the TCR product of roughly 650 bp was size-selected on a 2% E-gel SizeSelection system. Library quality was checked on a Bioanalyzer, concentration was measured with Qubit, and libraries were quantified with the Kapa Library Quantification kit before pooling. Libraries were sequenced paired-end 2 x 150 bp on an Illumina HiSeq 2500. To increase sequence diversity, about 25-31% phiX was spiked into each library pool. The original methods were these. The UMI-based MiGEC pipeline processed quality-filtered reads and removed over 75% of raw TCR sequences during error correction. VDJ genes were aligned to IMGT germline references, and each clonotype was defined by a unique CDR3 amino acid sequence together with V-J genes. Clonal expansion, Shannon diversity and CDR3 relatedness were evaluated with VDJtools (CalcPairwiseDistances, ClusterSamples), while phylogenetic trees were built in CLCbio workbench. A clone was classed as expanded if it had 8 or more unique UMIs, a cutoff based on coefficient-of-variation modelling across technical triplicates. The public reads were reprocessed in TCRdb via fastp at Q25 and MiXCR, keeping in-frame beta chains. Identical CDR3 protein sequences are pooled into one entry, listed with their most common genes and DNA. TCRdb's processing, not the study's, gives the V and J calls here. The sample table records approximately 82,000 distinct CDR3 sequences; 13% to 15% of these occur just once. The biggest ten clones account for approximately 7.5% of the sample.

Healthy controls were blood bank volunteers in Maryland, USA. Libraries from unsorted PBMCs were made from 2 million PBMCs kept in RNAlater at -80 degrees C until RNA extraction. Peripheral blood was subjected to Ficoll-Hypaque density gradient centrifugation to isolate PBMCs, which were then cryopreserved in liquid nitrogen. What the work shows at the level of the full study, not this receptor alone: No identical CDR3 amino acid sequences were found to be shared among expanded clones across subjects, suggesting that TCR-beta repertoires were private in all groups. TCR clonal expansion was highest in HAM/TSP patients and lowest in MS patients, with MS patients falling below even healthy controls.

This clonotype was recorded many times. The target of this receptor is not known. Base quality data are lacking; no much larger clone is found one base away. The CDR3 spans 14 residues, from the cysteine through the phenylalanine. Just the 42-base CDR3 DNA is kept, in frame starting at base 1. V sheds 0 bases and J sheds 3 bases, leaving 8 bases between their ends. CDR1 is given as SNHLY and CDR2 as FYNNEI, both from the germline V gene. This clonotype originated in a woman aged 50 to 60 in good health. Source material: PBMCs. Recombination joined TRBV2 with TRBJ1-2; no confident D gene assignment can be made. Read as DNA, the sequence is TGTGCCAGCAGTGAAGCGCCACAATACTATGGCTACACCTTC. Its translation is CASSEAPQYYGYTF.